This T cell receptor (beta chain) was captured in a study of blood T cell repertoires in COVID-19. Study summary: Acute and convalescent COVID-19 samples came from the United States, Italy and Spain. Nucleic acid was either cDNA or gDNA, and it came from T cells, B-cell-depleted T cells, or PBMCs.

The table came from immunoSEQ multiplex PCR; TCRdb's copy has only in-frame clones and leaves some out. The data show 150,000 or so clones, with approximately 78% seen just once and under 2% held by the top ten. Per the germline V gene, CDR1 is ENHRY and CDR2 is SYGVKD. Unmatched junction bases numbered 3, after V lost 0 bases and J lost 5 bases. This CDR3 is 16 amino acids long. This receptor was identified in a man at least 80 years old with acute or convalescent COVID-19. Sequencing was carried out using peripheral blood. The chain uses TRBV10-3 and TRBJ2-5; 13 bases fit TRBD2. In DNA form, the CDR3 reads TGTGCCATCAGTGAGTCCCGACTAGCGGGGGGCGAGACCCAGTACTTC. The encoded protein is CAISESRLAGGETQYF.